The T cell receptor (beta chain) described here comes from a study of response to subunit inactivated influenza vaccine. Study results and limitations: Authors proposed each seasonal influenza vaccination draws in few new T cells.

This clonotype occurred many times. Its matching antigen is unknown. CDR3 length: 13 amino acids. V was clipped by 5 bases and J by 7 bases; unmatched bases: 6. The germline CDR1 and CDR2 sequences are GTSNPN and SVGIG (reference sequence). Each CDR3 protein is one row after TCRdb ran MiXCR on the RT-PCR reads. The sample has roughly 700,000 distinct CDR3 sequences, around 16% seen once. The V and J genes are TRBV30 and TRBJ2-1; 9 nucleotides match TRBD1. This specimen was PBMCs from blood, taken roughly 12 days after vaccination. This sequence originates from a man aged 50 to 60 who received an inactivated influenza vaccine. In DNA form, the CDR3 reads TGTGCCTGGGAACAGGGGGCTGGGAATGAGCAGTTCTTC. This gives the protein CAWEQGAGNEQFF.